This TCR beta chain was identified in a study of regulatory T cells in long-lasting Graves disease (dated by TCRdb to the early 2020s). In terms of the full investigation: Newly diagnosed Graves' disease patients had taken antithyroid drugs for less than 3 months. Persistent Graves' disease patients were compared with newly diagnosed Graves' disease patients by peripheral blood TCR sequencing and RNA sequencing. The study was conducted in China and was registered as a clinical trial. A total of about 35 samples underwent TCR sequencing, from roughly 13 patients with persistent Graves' disease and around 20 patients with newly diagnosed Graves' disease.

What the time point label conveys for this sample: newly diagnosed GD, antithyroid drugs for less than 3 months. For both TCR sequencing and RNA sequencing, RNA was extracted from PBMCs in TRIzol. The diagnosis of Graves' disease followed American Thyroid Association guidelines. Patients were recruited from an endocrinology department in Xi'an, China. From each patient, 7.5 to 10 milliliters of peripheral blood was collected into an EDTA anticoagulant tube. Ficoll Paque Plus density gradient separation was used to isolate PBMCs, and no additional T cell sorting was done. An Agilent 2100 Bioanalyzer and agarose gel were used to check RNA quality, and a NanoDrop 2000 was used to measure RNA concentration. The V end loses 3 bases and the J end loses 5 bases, and a stretch of 19 bases separates them. Including the terminal cysteine and phenylalanine, the CDR3 comprises 16 residues. Only the CDR3 region is kept as DNA, spanning 48 bases read in frame from base 1. For CDR1 and CDR2, the germline V gene lists MDHEN and SYDVKM.

What the research found in general, with its limitations: TRBV28, TRBJ1-2 and TRBJ2-5 were preferentially used in persistent disease, while TRBV20-1 and TRBJ2-1 were favored in newly diagnosed disease. Patients with persistent disease shared more public clonotypes (about 2,900) than newly diagnosed patients did (more than 900). Because the primary lesion, thyroid tissue, could not be accessed, the study looked at peripheral blood alone. The small sample size was acknowledged by the authors as a limitation that may reduce accuracy. Lower TCR Shannon entropy and fewer highly expanded clones were observed in persistent Graves' disease patients than in newly diagnosed patients, which suggested clonal expansion. Sequencing and analysis were limited to the TCR beta chain.

As to this clonotype: Its antigen remains unidentified. The record has no base qualities; no much larger clone is one base away.

The method was multiplex PCR. Sequencing instrument: Illumina HiSeq 4000. iRepertoire HTBI primers and Arm-PCR amplification of CDR3 regions were used to construct TCR beta libraries. Gel purification was performed on PCR products prior to sequencing. Turning to the authors' computational methods: Across samples, 60 to 75 TRBV and 14 TRBJ segments were identified and used for gene usage analysis of CDR3 amino acid clonotypes. Filtered high-quality paired reads were merged into contigs using COPE and FqMerger. Contigs were aligned with BLAST to IMGT TRBV, TRBD and TRBJ reference genes, and CDR3 was defined per IMGT. Any clonotype with a frequency above 0.1% was counted as a highly expanded clone. Shannon entropy served as the measure of repertoire diversity, while the Gini coefficient captured V-J evenness. A clonotype was considered public if more than one individual shared it. TCRdb ran its own pipeline on the public reads, namely fastp trimming at Q25 and MiXCR clone calling, and kept in-frame beta chains. CDR3 protein sequences are deduplicated, and each keeps its most common genes and DNA. The V and J calls follow TCRdb's processing rather than the paper's. This sample is represented by hundreds of thousands of distinct CDR3 sequences; approximately 16% of them were singletons. Roughly 27% of the sample is in the top ten clones.

This same sample was also taken into another study, of T cells in Graves' hyperthyroidism and ophthalmopathy. The second paper further reports: Stable Graves' hyperthyroidism was defined as no progression to ophthalmopathy during 18 months of follow-up. Hyperthyroidism patients were newly diagnosed, with disease duration under 2 months, and aged 18 to 65 years. The study excluded patients with uncontrolled infections, other autoimmune diseases, pregnancy or lactation. Diagnoses were based on clinical symptoms, serum thyroxine and TRAb, thyroid ultrasound and orbital computed tomography. For the first round of RT-PCR on the TCR CDR3, the HTBI primer set was used together with the Qiagen OneStep RT-PCR kit. Most expanded thyroid clonotypes (frequency above 0.001) were also detected in blood, suggesting blood repertoires may reflect thyroid immune responses. In cross-validation, a model built on a 13 V-J signature told ophthalmopathy apart from stable hyperthyroidism with just under 90% sensitivity and 81% to 82% specificity, and in testing the same model reached 80%/75%. In validation, the model predicted progression to ophthalmopathy with approximately 69% sensitivity and 72% to 75% specificity, a median of 6.5 months before onset. A discovery cohort of about 96 patients, roughly 40 with Graves' ophthalmopathy and over 55 with stable Graves' hyperthyroidism, was used to find distinguishing TCR V-J signatures. Prospective prediction of ophthalmopathy was tested in an independent validation cohort consisting of 18 to 20 hyperthyroidism patients and around 17 patients who later progressed to ophthalmopathy. The roughly 90 discovery patients were divided at random into training and test sets in a 7:3 ratio. In addition, the study compared T-cell repertoires in thyroid tissue and in blood from six Graves' hyperthyroidism patients. Once sampling was done, hyperthyroidism patients were given methimazole at a starting dose of 30 mg daily, whereas ophthalmopathy patients were given high-dose intravenous methylprednisolone. Libraries were constructed in a second round of multiplex PCR, after which size selection and purification were performed. Paired-end sequencing of the libraries was performed with 100 bp reads on an Illumina HiSeq2000. SOAPnuke was used to process the raw data, with reads discarded if the reads contained adapters or uncalled bases, had a mean Phred below 15, or lacked an exact constant-primer or identifier match. High-quality paired reads were merged with COPE v1.2.5, and unique nucleotide sequences were defined as clonotypes. MiTCR v1.1 was used to align the clonotypes against IMGT TRBV, TRBD and TRBJ reference segments. Analysis was restricted to V-J combinations with a frequency above 0.0001, which covered 98% to 99.2% of repertoires. The TCS score was defined as the ratio of F50 (clonal expansion) to E x V (chaos), calculated using BLOSUM62-based TCRdist between CDR3 peptides within each V-J. Welch's t-statistics and random forest reduced 514 V-J features to 10 to 15, which were used in a naive Bayes classifier (R e1071). No statistical method was used to fix the sample size in advance, and group allocation was not hidden from the investigators. TCR Vbeta CDR3 sequencing of 120 to 150 peripheral blood samples (more than 40 ophthalmopathy, 75 hyperthyroidism and approximately 17 progressor patients) is reported in the paper.

This receptor was identified in a man aged 35 to 55 with Graves disease. Donor details come from another sample of the same person, matched by shared clones. This chain joins TRBV28 to TRBJ1-1; 6 matching bases give a weak D call of TRBD1. The material sequenced was peripheral blood mononuclear cells (PBMCs), taken at new diagnosis, from a patient treated with antithyroid drugs. The DNA sequence is as follows: TGTGCCAGCAGTTTTGGTAGCAGGGGCTTAGGGACTGAAGCTTTCTTT. Translated, this is CASSFGSRGLGTEAFF.